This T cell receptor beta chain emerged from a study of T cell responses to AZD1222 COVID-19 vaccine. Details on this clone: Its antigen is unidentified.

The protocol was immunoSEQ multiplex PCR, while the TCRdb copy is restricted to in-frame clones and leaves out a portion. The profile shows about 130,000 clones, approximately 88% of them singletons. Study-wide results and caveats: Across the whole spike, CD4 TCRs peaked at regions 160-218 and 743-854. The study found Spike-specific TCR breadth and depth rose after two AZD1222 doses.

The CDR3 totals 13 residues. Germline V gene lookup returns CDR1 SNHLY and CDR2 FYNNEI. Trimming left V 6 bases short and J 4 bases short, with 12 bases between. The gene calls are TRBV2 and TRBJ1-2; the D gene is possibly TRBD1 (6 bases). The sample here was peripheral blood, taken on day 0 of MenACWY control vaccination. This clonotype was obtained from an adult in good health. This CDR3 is CASRPGAAYGYTF. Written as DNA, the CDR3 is TGTGCCAGCAGACCGGGGGCGGCCTATGGCTACACCTTC.